The sample holds one count of the clone carrying this T cell receptor beta chain. This CDR3 contains 15 residues. The sample is drawn from a study of preoperative IRX-2 immunotherapy in early breast cancer. Here immunoSEQ multiplex PCR was the method, and the copy in TCRdb shows in-frame clones only, minus some. The table has around 62,000 clones, roughly 94% seen once; the top ten hold about 1.8%. Treatment in this sample: preoperative locoregional IRX-2 cytokine immunotherapy. Preoperative locoregional IRX-2 cytokine immunotherapy was tested in the phase Ib source study. The sample was acquired from a patient treated with IRX-2 immunotherapy. This chain uses TRBV12-2 with TRBJ2-7; whether TRBD2, the table's D call, matches the DNA was not checked. TRBV12-2 is noted as a pseudogene. The sequence came from a human donor with breast cancer. The CDR3 sequence is CASRLVTSGIYEQYF. DNA for the CDR3: TGTGCAAGTCGCTTAGTTACTAGCGGGATCTACGAGCAGTACTTC.